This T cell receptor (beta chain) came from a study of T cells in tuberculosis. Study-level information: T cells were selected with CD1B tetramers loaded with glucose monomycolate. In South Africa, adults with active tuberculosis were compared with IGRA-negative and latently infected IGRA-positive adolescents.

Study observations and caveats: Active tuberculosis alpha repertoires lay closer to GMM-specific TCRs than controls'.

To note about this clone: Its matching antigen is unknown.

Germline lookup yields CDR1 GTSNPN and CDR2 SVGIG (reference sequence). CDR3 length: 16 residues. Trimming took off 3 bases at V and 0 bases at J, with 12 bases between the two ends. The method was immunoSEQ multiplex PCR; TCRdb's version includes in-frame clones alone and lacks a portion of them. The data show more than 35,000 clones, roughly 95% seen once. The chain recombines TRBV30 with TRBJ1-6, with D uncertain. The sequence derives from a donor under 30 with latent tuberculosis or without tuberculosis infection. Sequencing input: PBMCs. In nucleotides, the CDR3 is TGTGCCTGGAGACTCCGGGGAAGCTCCTATAATTCACCCCTCCACTTT. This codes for CAWRLRGSSYNSPLHF.